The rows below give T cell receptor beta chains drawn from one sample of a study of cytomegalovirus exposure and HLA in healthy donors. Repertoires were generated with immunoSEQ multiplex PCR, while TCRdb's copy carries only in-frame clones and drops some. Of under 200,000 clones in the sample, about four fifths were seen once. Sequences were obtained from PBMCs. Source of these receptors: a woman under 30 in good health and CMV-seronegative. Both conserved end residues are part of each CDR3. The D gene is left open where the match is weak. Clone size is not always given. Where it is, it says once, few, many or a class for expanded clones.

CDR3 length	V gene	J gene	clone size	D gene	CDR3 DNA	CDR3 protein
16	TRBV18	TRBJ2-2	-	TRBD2	TGTGCCAGCTCACCATCCCCCCCGGGAGGGGTCGGGGAGCTGTTTTTT	CASSPSPPGGVGELFF
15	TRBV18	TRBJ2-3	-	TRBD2	TGTGCCAGCTCCCAGCTAGCGGGAGGGTCTGATACGCAGTATTTT	CASSQLAGGSDTQYF
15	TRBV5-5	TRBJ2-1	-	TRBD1	TGTGCCAGCAGCGCCTTACAGGGGGCGTACAATGAGCAGTTCTTC	CASSALQGAYNEQFF
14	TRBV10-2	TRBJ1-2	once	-	TGCGCCAGCAGCCCGGGAACTACAGGGAATGGCTACACCTTC	CASSPGTTGNGYTF
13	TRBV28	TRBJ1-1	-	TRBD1	TGTGCCAGCAGCGACGACAGGGGGCCTGAAGCTTTCTTT	CASSDDRGPEAFF
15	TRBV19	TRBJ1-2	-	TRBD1	TGTGCCAGTAGTCTACACAGGGGGCGCGACTATGGCTACACCTTC	CASSLHRGRDYGYTF
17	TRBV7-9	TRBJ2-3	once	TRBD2	TGTGCCAGCAGTTTTCCGGGACTAGCGGGAGTAGAAGATACGCAGTATTTT	CASSFPGLAGVEDTQYF
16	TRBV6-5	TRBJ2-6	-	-	TGTGCCAGCAGTTACTCGACACAATCTGGGGCCAACGTCCTGACTTTC	CASSYSTQSGANVLTF
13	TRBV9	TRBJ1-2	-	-	TGTGCCAGCAGCGTGGGAGCTAACTATGGCTACACCTTC	CASSVGANYGYTF
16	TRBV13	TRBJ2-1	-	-	TGTGCCAGCAGCTTAGTTGTGGGAGAAGGAGTGGAGGAGCAGTTCTTC	CASSLVVGEGVEEQFF
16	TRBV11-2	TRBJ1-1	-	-	TGTGCCAGCAGCTTAGCCCCGAGCAGGGGAGGGACTGAAGCTTTCTTT	CASSLAPSRGGTEAFF
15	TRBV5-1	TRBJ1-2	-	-	TGCGCCAGCAGCTTGTCCGGACTCTCGAACTATGGCTACACCTTC	CASSLSGLSNYGYTF
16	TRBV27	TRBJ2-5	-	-	TGTGCCAGCAGTCCCCCCACACTAGTCCCCCAAGAGACCCAGTACTTC	CASSPPTLVPQETQYF
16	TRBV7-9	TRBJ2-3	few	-	TGTGCCAGCAGCCCACTAGATGCGAGCCCCACAGATACGCAGTATTTT	CASSPLDASPTDTQYF
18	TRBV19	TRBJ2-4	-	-	TGTGCCAGTAGTATAGGTTTCCGGCGGTCCGTAGCCAAAAACATTCAGTACTTC	CASSIGFRRSVAKNIQYF
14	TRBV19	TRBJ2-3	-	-	TGTGCCAGTACCCCTCGGGGGAGCACAGATACGCAGTATTTT	CASTPRGSTDTQYF
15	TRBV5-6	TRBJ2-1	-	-	TGTGCCAGCAGGTTTGGAGCGGCCTCCTACAATGAGCAGTTCTTC	CASRFGAASYNEQFF
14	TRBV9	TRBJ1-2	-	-	TGTGCCAGCAGCGAGCGGGCAGCTAACTATGGCTACACCTTC	CASSERAANYGYTF
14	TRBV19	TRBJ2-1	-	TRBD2	TGTGCCACCGCGCTAGCGGGAGAAGTGAATGAGCAGTTCTTC	CATALAGEVNEQFF
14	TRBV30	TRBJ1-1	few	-	TGTGCCTGGACCCCCGCAGGCACGAACACTGAAGCTTTCTTT	CAWTPAGTNTEAFF
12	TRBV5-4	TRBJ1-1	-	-	TGTGCCAGCAGCCCCCCGGGATCCGAAGCTTTCTTT	CASSPPGSEAFF
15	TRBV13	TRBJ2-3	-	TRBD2	TGTGCCAGCAGCCCCGGACTAGCGGGAGGAGATACGCAGTATTTT	CASSPGLAGGDTQYF
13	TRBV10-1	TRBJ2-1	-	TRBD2	TGCGCCAGCAGTCGACTAGCGGGCGACGAGCAGTTCTTC	CASSRLAGDEQFF
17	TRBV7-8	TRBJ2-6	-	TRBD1	TGTGCCAGCAGCCCTCCGGGACAGTTAGCTGGGGCCAACGTCCTGACTTTC	CASSPPGQLAGANVLTF
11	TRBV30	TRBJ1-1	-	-	TGTGCCTGGGAGATGAACACTGAAGCTTTCTTT	CAWEMNTEAFF
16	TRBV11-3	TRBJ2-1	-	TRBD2	TGTGCCAGCAGGAACAGACTAGCGGGGCCCTTCAATGAGCAGTTCTTC	CASRNRLAGPFNEQFF
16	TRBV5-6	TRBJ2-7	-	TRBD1	TGTGCCAGCAGCTTCTCCTTGGGCAGGGGGCGATACGAGCAGTACTTC	CASSFSLGRGRYEQYF
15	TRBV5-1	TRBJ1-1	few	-	TGCGCCAGCAGCCAACAGGGAGTGGTGAACACTGAAGCTTTCTTT	CASSQQGVVNTEAFF
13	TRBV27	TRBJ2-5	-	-	TGTGCCAGCAGTTATGGAGGGATAGAGACCCAGTACTTC	CASSYGGIETQYF